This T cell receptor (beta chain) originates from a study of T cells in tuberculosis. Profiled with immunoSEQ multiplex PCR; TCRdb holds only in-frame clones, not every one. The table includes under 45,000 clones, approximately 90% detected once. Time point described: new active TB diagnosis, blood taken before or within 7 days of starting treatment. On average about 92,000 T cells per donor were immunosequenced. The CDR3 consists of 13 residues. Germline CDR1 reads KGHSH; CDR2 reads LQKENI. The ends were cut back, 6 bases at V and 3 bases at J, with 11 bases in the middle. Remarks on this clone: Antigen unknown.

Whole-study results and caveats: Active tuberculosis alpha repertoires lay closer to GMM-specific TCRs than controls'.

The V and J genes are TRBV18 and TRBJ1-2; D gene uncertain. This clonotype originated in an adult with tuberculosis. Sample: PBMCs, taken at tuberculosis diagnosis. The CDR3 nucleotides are TGTGCCAGCTCCAGAGGGTCAGACTATGGCTACACCTTC. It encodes CASSRGSDYGYTF.